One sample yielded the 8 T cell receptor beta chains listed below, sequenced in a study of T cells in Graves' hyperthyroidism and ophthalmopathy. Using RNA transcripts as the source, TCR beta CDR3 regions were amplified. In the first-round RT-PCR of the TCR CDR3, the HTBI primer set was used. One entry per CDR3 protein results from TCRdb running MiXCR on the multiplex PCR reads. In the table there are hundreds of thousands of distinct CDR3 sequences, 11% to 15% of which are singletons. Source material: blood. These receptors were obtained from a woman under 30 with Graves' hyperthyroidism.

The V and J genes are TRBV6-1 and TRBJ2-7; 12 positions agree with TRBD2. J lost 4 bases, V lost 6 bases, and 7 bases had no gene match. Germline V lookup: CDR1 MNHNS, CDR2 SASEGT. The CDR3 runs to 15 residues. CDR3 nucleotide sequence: TGTGCCAGCAGACGACTAGCGGGGGACCCGTACGAGCAGTACTTC. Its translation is CASRRLAGDPYEQYF.

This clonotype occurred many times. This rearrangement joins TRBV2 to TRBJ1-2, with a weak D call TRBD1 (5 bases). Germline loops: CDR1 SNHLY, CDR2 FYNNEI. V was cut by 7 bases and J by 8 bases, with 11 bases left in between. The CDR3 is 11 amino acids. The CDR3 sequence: CASTGGGGYTF. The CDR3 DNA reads TGTGCCAGCACCGGCGGGGGGGGCTACACCTTC.

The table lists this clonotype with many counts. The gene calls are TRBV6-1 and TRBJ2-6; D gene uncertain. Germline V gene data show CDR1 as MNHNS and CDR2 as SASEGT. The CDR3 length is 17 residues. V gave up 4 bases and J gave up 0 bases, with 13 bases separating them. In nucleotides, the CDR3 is TGTGCCAGCAGTGGCGACCTCCGATACTCTGGGGCCAACGTCCTGACTTTC. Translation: CASSGDLRYSGANVLTF.

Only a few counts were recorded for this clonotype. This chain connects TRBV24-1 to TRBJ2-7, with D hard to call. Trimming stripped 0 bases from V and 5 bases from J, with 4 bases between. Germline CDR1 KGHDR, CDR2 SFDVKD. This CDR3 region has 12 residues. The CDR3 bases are TGTGCCACCAGTGATTTGGGCCACGAGCAGTACTTC. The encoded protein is CATSDLGHEQYF.

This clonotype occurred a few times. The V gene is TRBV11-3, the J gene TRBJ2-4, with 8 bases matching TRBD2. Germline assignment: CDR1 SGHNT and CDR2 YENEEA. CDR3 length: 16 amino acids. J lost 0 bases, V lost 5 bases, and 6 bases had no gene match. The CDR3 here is CASSAGLELAKNIQYF. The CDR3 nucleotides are TGTGCCAGCAGCGCGGGACTAGAACTAGCCAAAAACATTCAGTACTTC.

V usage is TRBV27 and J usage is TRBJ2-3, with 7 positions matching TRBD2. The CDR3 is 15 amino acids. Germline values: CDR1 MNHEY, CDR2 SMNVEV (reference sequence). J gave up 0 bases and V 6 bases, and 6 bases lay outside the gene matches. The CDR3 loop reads CASRMTSPSTDTQYF. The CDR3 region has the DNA TGTGCCAGCAGAATGACTAGCCCCAGCACAGATACGCAGTATTTT.

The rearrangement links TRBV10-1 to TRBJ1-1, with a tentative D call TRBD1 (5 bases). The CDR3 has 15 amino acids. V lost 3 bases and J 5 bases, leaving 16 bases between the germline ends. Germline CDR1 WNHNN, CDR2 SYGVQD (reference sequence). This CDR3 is CASSEVKDTPTEAFF. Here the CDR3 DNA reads TGCGCCAGCAGTGAAGTAAAGGACACTCCTACTGAAGCTTTCTTT.

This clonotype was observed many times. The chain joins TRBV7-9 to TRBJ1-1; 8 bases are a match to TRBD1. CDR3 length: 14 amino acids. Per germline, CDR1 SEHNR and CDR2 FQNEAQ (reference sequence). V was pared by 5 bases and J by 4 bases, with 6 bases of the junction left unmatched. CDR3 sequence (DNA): TGTGCCAGCAGCGGCAGGGGGCGGCGCACTGAAGCTTTCTTT. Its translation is CASSGRGRRTEAFF. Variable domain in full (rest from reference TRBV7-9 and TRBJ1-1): DTGVSQNPRHKITKRGQNVTFRCDPISEHNRLYWYRQTLGQGPEFLTYFQNEAQLEKSRLLSDRFSAERPKGSFSTLEIQRTEQGDSAMYLCASSGRGRRTEAFFGQGTRLTVV.